This entry features one T cell receptor beta chain sequence. Its antigen specificity is not known. No quality values exist for individual bases; no much larger clone is one base distant. Inclusive of the bounding cysteine and phenylalanine, the CDR3 is 15 residues long. Only the CDR3 DNA stays, 45 bases, in frame from base 1. For CDR1 and CDR2, the germline V gene lists SNHLY and FYNNEI. The germline V and J ends show losses of 5 bases and 1 base respectively, and no gene match explains 5 bases of the junction. This sample is part of a study of lymphopenia after photon versus proton radiotherapy (dated by TCRdb to the late 2010s). Broadly, across the study: In patients with gastrointestinal tumors who developed high-grade lymphopenia, the study compared the immunological effects of photon radiation therapy with those of proton radiation therapy. The cohort included approximately 22 patients with gastrointestinal tumors who developed lymphopenia after receiving either photon or proton therapy. The goal of the study was to characterize the differences between the two radiation modalities in how they affect the immune system. Summary of the overall study and its limitations: Across the cohort, an inverse correlation was found between a larger post-nadir drop in TCR diversity and overall survival time among patients who died. The authors looked at the survival association only in patients who died, and they framed better survival with proton therapy as a possibility rather than a demonstrated result. After the lymphocyte count nadir, photon-treated repertoires showed oligoclonal expansion, especially of CD8+ Temra cells, which drove the drop in diversity. Relative stability during treatment was observed in proton-treated patients, whereas loss of naive T cells and TCR diversity and gain of effector/memory populations were observed in photon-treated patients.

The library was produced with the immunoSEQ multiplex PCR assay. Deep sequencing of rearranged TCR beta loci, alongside multiparametric flow cytometry, was used to profile T cell repertoires. TCRdb took this table from immuneACCESS and kept in-frame rearrangements with V and J called. Such tables lack part of the clones; where checked against another copy, unresolved V genes explain under half of the gap, and the rest is unexplained. This sample lists 60,000 or so clones; roughly 90% were detected once. Over 10% of the sample belongs to the ten largest clones. The chain is encoded by TRBV2 joined to TRBJ2-1; 7 of the junction bases match TRBD2. This material consisted of peripheral blood, taken from a patient treated with proton-based radiotherapy. The sequence was obtained from a man at least 80 years old with esophageal cancer. The CDR3 protein sequence reads: CASSLLADSYNEQFF. The DNA is TGTGCCAGCAGTCTTCTAGCGGATTCCTACAATGAGCAGTTCTTC.